This record covers a single TCR beta chain. Its antigen is as yet unknown. V shed 6 bases, J shed 4 bases, and the junction held 2 bases outside the gene matches. This CDR3 comprises 15 residues. In germline, CDR1 is MNHEY, CDR2 SMNVEV (reference sequence). The data are from a study of PD-1 blockade in mismatch repair-deficient tumors. Looking at the study overall: Patients had 12 mismatch repair-deficient cancer types, all previously treated and progressing.

Here immunoSEQ multiplex PCR was the method, and the copy in TCRdb shows in-frame clones only, minus some. The sample contains about 49,000 clones, roughly 82% of which appear only once. Broader study findings: Rapid post-treatment expansion, then contraction, generally preceding radiologic response, marked tumor-resident clones.

All patients were mismatch repair deficient, assessed by either PCR or immunohistochemistry. TCR sequencing covered a few patients who responded to pembrolizumab. The J gene is TRBJ2-5, the V gene TRBV27, with TRBD2 matching over 16 bases. The sequencing used PBMCs, collected before pembrolizumab treatment. This clonotype was sampled from an adult with mismatch repair-deficient cancer. The CDR3 coding sequence is TGTGCCAGCAGCGGGACTAGCGGGGGGGGAGAGACCCAGTACTTC. Residues: CASSGTSGGGETQYF.